These 20 T cell receptor beta chains were sequenced from one sample in a study of T-cell reconstitution after alpha-beta-depleted transplantation in children. The TCRbeta library was prepared with unique molecular identifiers. TCRdb re-called the PCR reads through MiXCR, storing one row per CDR3 protein. The sample has 200,000 to 250,000 distinct CDR3 sequences, about a quarter seen once. Sample: PBMCs, taken before TCRalphabeta/CD19-depleted stem cell transplant. The receptors here all came from a girl aged 2 to 9 with Fanconi anemia, due to receive a stem cell transplant.

This clonotype was detected many times. The chain employs TRBV6-1 and TRBJ2-7, with TRBD2 as a possible D gene (6 bases). The CDR3 loop spans 16 amino acids. Germline lookup yields CDR1 MNHNS and CDR2 SASEGT. V was shortened by 4 bases and J by 2 bases, with 18 bases between the two germline ends. CDR3 nucleotide sequence: TGTGCCAGCAGTGCCAGGCCGGGACTCGGCACCTACGAGCAGTACTTC. Translated, it gives CASSARPGLGTYEQYF.

This chain uses TRBV3-1 with TRBJ2-1; 11 nucleotides line up with TRBD2. Germline V gives CDR1 LGHDT, CDR2 YNNKEL (reference sequence). The CDR3 is 19 amino acids. Losses at the gene ends were 1 base for V and 4 bases for J; bases not matched to a gene: 12. CDR3 DNA: TGTGCCAGCAGCCAAGGGGGACAGGGTCGACTAGCGGGGTACAATGAGCAGTTCTTC. Encoded protein: CASSQGGQGRLAGYNEQFF.

This clonotype was recorded many times. The J gene is TRBJ2-2, the V gene TRBV20-1, with 13 positions matching TRBD2. This CDR3 contains 19 residues. CDR1 and CDR2 from the germline V gene are DFQATT and SNEGSKA (reference sequence). Trimming removed 0 bases from V and 0 bases from J; junction bases left unmatched: 7. CDR3 protein: CSARDPRLAGGANTGELFF. The CDR3 DNA is TGCAGTGCTAGAGATCCCCGACTAGCGGGGGGCGCGAACACCGGGGAGCTGTTTTTT.

This clonotype appeared a few times. The chain carries TRBV12-3 or TRBV12-4 and TRBJ1-1; D gene unclear. This CDR3 is 12 amino acids long. The V gene lost 5 bases and the J gene lost 11 bases, with 15 bases spanning the gap. CDR3 amino acids: CASSPDRFGAFF. Written as DNA, the CDR3 is TGTGCCAGCAGTCCGGACCGTTTTGGGGCTTTCTTT.

This clonotype appeared a few times. This chain uses TRBV29-1 with TRBJ2-7, with D perhaps TRBD1 (7 bases). CDR1 and CDR2 from the germline V gene are SQVTM and ANQGSEA. The CDR3 extends over 13 amino acids. Trimming removed 4 bases at V and 7 bases at J, with 17 bases between. The CDR3 DNA reads as TGCAGCGTTGGGACAGGTCCAGGGAGGGAGCAGTACTTC. This sequence encodes CSVGTGPGREQYF.

This clonotype was observed many times. V is TRBV13 and J is TRBJ2-7; TRBD2 might be the D (5 bases). This CDR3 is 15 amino acids long. The V end was cut by 2 bases, the J end by 0 bases, with 11 bases between. Germline V gives CDR1 PRHDT, CDR2 FYEKMQ (reference sequence). The CDR3 DNA is TGTGCCAGCAGCTTACGACTAATTCCCTCCTACGAGCAGTACTTC. This gives the protein CASSLRLIPSYEQYF.

This chain uses TRBV20-1 with TRBJ2-5, with unresolved D. The CDR3 contains 12 residues. Looked up from germline, CDR1 is DFQATT and CDR2 is SNEGSKA (reference sequence). With 3 bases removed from V and 5 bases from J, the gap between germline ends came to 10 bases. CDR3 sequence (DNA): TGCAGTGCTAGTAGGCCCCCTGAGACCCAGTACTTC. Protein product: CSASRPPETQYF.

The chain employs TRBV20-1 and TRBJ1-3; D unresolved. From germline, CDR1 is DFQATT and CDR2 SNEGSKA (reference sequence). The ends were cut back, 5 bases at V and 4 bases at J, with 15 bases in the middle. The CDR3 runs 14 residues. This CDR3 is CSAAIHSRGNTIYF. CDR3 sequence (DNA): TGCAGTGCTGCCATACACTCTCGAGGAAACACCATATATTTT.

This clonotype has a handful of counts. The rearrangement links TRBV20-1 to TRBJ1-2; a weak D match, TRBD1 (6 bases). V dropped 0 bases and J dropped 1 base, with 18 bases sitting between them. CDR3 length: 17 amino acids. Per the germline V gene, CDR1 is DFQATT and CDR2 is SNEGSKA (reference sequence). CDR3 DNA sequence: TGCAGTGCTAGAGATTCTTGGTTGTCAGGGGTTAACTATGGCTACACCTTC. Amino acid sequence: CSARDSWLSGVNYGYTF.

This rearrangement joins TRBV7-2 to TRBJ2-1; D gene ambiguous. This CDR3 contains 13 residues. Germline CDR1 reads SGHTA; CDR2 reads FQGNSA. The V end lost 5 bases, the J end lost 8 bases, and 13 bases lay between the germline ends. This CDR3 reads CASSLLLLDEQFF. In nucleotides, the CDR3 is TGTGCCAGCAGCCTCCTTTTATTAGATGAGCAGTTCTTC.

V is TRBV10-3 and J is TRBJ2-5; no firm D call. The V gene's germline CDR1 is ENHRY and CDR2 SYGVKD. V lost 4 bases to trimming and J lost 4 bases, with 4 bases between them. The CDR3 consists of 11 residues. The CDR3 sequence: CAISGGETQYF. The CDR3 nucleotides read TGTGCCATCAGTGGAGGAGAGACCCAGTACTTC.

This clonotype was recorded at least ten times. The chain has TRBV29-1 and TRBJ2-5; D possibly corresponds to TRBD1 (6 bases). The CDR3 totals 14 residues. Trimming took 1 base from V and 3 from J, leaving 12 bases between them. The germline V gene encodes CDR1 SQVTM and CDR2 ANQGSEA. CDR3 loop: CSVEVGTIEETQYF. The CDR3 DNA follows: TGCAGCGTTGAAGTAGGGACAATAGAAGAGACCCAGTACTTC.

The chain's CDR3 is CSGEGHEQFF. The CDR3 DNA is TGCAGCGGGGAGGGTCATGAGCAGTTCTTC. This chain links TRBV29-1 with TRBJ2-1; 7 bases are a match to TRBD2. J was trimmed by 8 bases and V by 7 bases; bases with no gene match: 2. Germline V CDR1 and CDR2: SQVTM, ANQGSEA. The CDR3 covers 10 residues.

The chain couples TRBV29-1 to TRBJ2-5; TRBD1 matches at 7 bases. The V segment lost 5 bases and the J segment 2 bases; nucleotides outside the gene matches: 8. Germline assignment: CDR1 SQVTM and CDR2 ANQGSEA. There are 14 residues in the CDR3. As DNA, the CDR3 is TGCAGCGTTTTTTTGACAGGGTCACAAGAGACCCAGTACTTC. It is translated as CSVFLTGSQETQYF. The whole variable domain, filled in from reference TRBV29-1 and TRBJ2-5, reads SAVISQKPSRDICQRGTSLTIQCQVDSQVTMMFWYRQQPGQSLTLIATANQGSEATYESGFVIDKFPISRPNLTFSTLTVSNMSPEDSSIYLCSVFLTGSQETQYFGPGTRLLVL.

This clonotype has a count of ten or more. The chain carries TRBV7-2 and TRBJ2-1; 8 positions match TRBD2. Trimming removed 0 bases from V and 7 bases from J; junction bases left unmatched: 8. The CDR3 totals 16 residues. Germline loops: CDR1 SGHTA, CDR2 FQGNSA. CDR3 in amino acids: CASSLALGSGINEQFF. The CDR3 nucleotides are TGTGCCAGCAGCTTAGCGCTCGGTAGCGGGATAAATGAGCAGTTCTTC.

V gene TRBV29-1 combines with J gene TRBJ2-7, with D uncertain. The CDR3 contains 11 residues. V gave up 2 bases and J gave up 5 bases, with 7 bases separating them. The V gene's germline CDR1 is SQVTM and CDR2 ANQGSEA. CDR3 region: CSVEYGHEQYF. The DNA of the CDR3 is TGCAGCGTTGAATACGGCCACGAGCAGTACTTC.

This clonotype was seen once. A read error may produce the germline difference seen at one junction end. V gene TRBV6-4 combines with J gene TRBJ2-1, with a weak D call TRBD2 (5 bases). Germline V CDR1 and CDR2: MRHNA, SNTAGT. CDR3 size: 13 residues. In nucleotides, the CDR3 is TGTGTCAGCAGTGACTATGACAATGGGGAGCAGTTCTTC. Translating gives CVSSDYDNGEQFF.

This clonotype was detected many times. The V and J genes are TRBV20-1 and TRBJ1-5, with a possible D match to TRBD1 (5 bases). Germline lookup yields CDR1 DFQATT and CDR2 SNEGSKA (reference sequence). The V end was cut by 2 bases, the J end by 5 bases, with 16 bases between. This CDR3 has 15 amino acids. CDR3 coding DNA: TGCAGTGCTAGACAACCAAGGGACGGTGATCAGCCCCAGCATTTT. Amino acid sequence: CSARQPRDGDQPQHF.

The V call is TRBV6-1, the J call TRBJ2-7; TRBD2 matches at 12 bases. Trimming cost V 6 bases and J 5 bases; bases outside gene matches: 8. The CDR3 consists of 15 residues. Germline CDR1 MNHNS, CDR2 SASEGT. This CDR3 is CASRRLAGVAHEQYF. CDR3 in DNA: TGTGCCAGCAGGCGACTAGCGGGAGTCGCCCACGAGCAGTACTTC.

This clonotype was detected only a few times. This chain joins TRBV7-6 and TRBJ1-4; D is undetermined. The CDR3 extends over 11 amino acids. The germline V gene encodes CDR1 SGHVS and CDR2 FNYEAQ. Trimming took off 1 base at V and 14 bases at J, with 8 bases between the two ends. DNA for the CDR3: TGTGCCAGCAGCTTAGACGGATCTCTGTTTTTT. It translates to CASSLDGSLFF.